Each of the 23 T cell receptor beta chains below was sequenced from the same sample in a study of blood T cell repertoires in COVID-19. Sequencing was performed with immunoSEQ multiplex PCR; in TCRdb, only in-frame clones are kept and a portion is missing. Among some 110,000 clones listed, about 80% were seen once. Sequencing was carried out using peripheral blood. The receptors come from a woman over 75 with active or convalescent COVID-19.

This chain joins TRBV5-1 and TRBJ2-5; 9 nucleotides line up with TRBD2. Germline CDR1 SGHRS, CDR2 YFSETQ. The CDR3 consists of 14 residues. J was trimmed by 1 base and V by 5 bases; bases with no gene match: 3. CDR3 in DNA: TGCGCCAGCAGAGCTAGCGGGGCCCAAGAGACCCAGTACTTC. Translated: CASRASGAQETQYF. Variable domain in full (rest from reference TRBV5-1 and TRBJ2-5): KAGVTQTPRYLIKTRGQQVTLSCSPISGHRSVSWYQQTPGQGLQFLFEYFSETQRNKGNFPGRFSGRQFSNSRSEMNVSTLELGDSALYLCASRASGAQETQYFGPGTRLLVL.

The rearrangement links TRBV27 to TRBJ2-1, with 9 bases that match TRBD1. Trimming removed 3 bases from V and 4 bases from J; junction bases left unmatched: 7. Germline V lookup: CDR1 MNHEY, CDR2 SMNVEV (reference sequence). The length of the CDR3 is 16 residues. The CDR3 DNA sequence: TGTGCCAGCAGTTTGCGACCGGGACAGGGTTACAATGAGCAGTTCTTC. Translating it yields CASSLRPGQGYNEQFF.

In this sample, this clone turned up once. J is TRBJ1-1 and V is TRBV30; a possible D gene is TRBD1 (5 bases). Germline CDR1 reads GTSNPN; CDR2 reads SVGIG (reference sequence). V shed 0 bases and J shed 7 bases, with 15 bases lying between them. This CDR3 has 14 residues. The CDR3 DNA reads TGTGCCTGGAGTGTACAGGTGGGGTTGGGTGAAGCTTTCTTT. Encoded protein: CAWSVQVGLGEAFF.

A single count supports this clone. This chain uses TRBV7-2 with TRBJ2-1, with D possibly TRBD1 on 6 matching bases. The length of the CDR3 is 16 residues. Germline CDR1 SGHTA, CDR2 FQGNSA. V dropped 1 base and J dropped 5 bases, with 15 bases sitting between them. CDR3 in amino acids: CASSLGGPSHNNEQFF. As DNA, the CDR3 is TGTGCCAGCAGCTTAGGGGGGCCCTCCCATAACAATGAGCAGTTCTTC.

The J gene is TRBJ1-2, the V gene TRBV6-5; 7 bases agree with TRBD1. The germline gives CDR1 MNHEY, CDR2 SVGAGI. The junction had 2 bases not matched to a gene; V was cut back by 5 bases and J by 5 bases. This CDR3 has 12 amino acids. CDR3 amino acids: CASSRDSYGYTF. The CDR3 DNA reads TGTGCCAGCAGTCGGGACAGTTATGGCTACACCTTC.

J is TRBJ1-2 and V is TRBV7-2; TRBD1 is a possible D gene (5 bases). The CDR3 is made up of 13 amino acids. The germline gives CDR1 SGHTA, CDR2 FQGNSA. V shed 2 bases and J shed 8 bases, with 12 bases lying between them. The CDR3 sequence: CASSLSPGRGYTF. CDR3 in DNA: TGTGCCAGCAGCTTAAGTCCAGGGCGCGGCTACACCTTC.

The CDR3 here is CSATTGKGYTF. Written as DNA, the CDR3 is TGCAGTGCTACGACAGGGAAAGGCTACACCTTC. The chain recombines TRBV20-1 with TRBJ1-2, with 7 bases lining up with TRBD1. V shed 4 bases, J shed 8 bases, and the junction held 4 bases outside the gene matches. CDR1 and CDR2 from the germline V gene are DFQATT and SNEGSKA (reference sequence). The CDR3 has 11 residues.

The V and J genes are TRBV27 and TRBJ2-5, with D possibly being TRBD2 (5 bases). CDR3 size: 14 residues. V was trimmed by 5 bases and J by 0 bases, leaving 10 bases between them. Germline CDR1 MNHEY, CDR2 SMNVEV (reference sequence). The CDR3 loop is CASSPGLYQETQYF. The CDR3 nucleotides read TGTGCCAGCAGTCCGGGATTGTACCAAGAGACCCAGTACTTC.

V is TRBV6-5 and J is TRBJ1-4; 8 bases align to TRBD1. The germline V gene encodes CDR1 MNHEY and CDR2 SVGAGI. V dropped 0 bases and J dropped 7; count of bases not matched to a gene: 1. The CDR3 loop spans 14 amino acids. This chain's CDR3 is CASSYSTGVEKLFF. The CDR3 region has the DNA TGTGCCAGCAGTTACTCGACAGGGGTTGAAAAACTGTTTTTT.

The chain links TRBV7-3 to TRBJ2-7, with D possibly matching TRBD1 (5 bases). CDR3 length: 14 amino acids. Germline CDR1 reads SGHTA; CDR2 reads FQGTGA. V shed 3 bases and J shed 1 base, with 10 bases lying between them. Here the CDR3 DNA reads TGTGCCAGCAGCTTCCCCTACAGGTCCTACGAGCAGTACTTC. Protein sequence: CASSFPYRSYEQYF.

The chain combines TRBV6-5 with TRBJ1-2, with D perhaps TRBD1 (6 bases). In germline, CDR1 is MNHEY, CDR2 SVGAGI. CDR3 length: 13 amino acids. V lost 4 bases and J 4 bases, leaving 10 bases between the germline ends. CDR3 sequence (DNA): TGTGCCAGCAGTTCCTCGACAGGCTATGGCTACACCTTC. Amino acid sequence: CASSSSTGYGYTF.

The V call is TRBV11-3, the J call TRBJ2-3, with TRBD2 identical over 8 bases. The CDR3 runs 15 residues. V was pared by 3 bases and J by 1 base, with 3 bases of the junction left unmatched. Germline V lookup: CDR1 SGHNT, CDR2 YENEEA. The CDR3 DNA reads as TGTGCCAGCAGCTTTCGGGGGGGAGGCACAGATACGCAGTATTTT. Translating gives CASSFRGGGTDTQYF.

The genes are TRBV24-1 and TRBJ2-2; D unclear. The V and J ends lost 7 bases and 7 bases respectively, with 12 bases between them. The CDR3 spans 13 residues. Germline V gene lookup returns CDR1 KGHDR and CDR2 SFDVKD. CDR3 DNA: TGTGCCACCAGGGAACCCGGCGGCGGGGAGCTGTTTTTT. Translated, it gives CATREPGGGELFF.

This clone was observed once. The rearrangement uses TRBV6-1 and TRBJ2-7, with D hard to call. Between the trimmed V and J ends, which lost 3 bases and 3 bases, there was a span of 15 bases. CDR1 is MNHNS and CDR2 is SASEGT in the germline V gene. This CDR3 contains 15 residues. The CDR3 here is CASSDGGLINYEQYF. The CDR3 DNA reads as TGTGCCAGCAGTGACGGTGGGCTAATAAACTACGAGCAGTACTTC.

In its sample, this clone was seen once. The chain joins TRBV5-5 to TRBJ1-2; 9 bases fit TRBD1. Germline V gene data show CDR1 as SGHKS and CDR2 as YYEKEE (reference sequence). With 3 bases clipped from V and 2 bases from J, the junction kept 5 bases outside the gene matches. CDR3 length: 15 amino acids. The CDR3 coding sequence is TGTGCCAGCAGCTACGGGACAGGGATAAACTATGGCTACACCTTC. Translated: CASSYGTGINYGYTF.

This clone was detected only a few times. In DNA form, the CDR3 reads TGTGCCAGCAGCATTAGCGGGGGAGCTTTCTACAATGAGCAGTTCTTC. This codes for CASSISGGAFYNEQFF. The chain carries TRBV7-8 and TRBJ2-1, with TRBD2 matching 9 bases. The CDR3 sequence is 16 residues long. Germline CDR1 SGHVS, CDR2 FQNEAQ. The V gene end was trimmed by 5 bases and the J gene end by 3 bases; junction bases not matched to a gene: 8.

The CDR3, as DNA: TGTGCCAGCAGTAAGAGGCCTAATGAAAAACTGTTTTTT. Translated, it gives CASSKRPNEKLFF. The chain carries TRBV27 and TRBJ1-4; D ambiguous. Germline CDR1 reads MNHEY; CDR2 reads SMNVEV (reference sequence). Between the trimmed V and J ends, which lost 5 bases and 3 bases, there was a span of 7 bases. CDR3 length equals 13 residues.

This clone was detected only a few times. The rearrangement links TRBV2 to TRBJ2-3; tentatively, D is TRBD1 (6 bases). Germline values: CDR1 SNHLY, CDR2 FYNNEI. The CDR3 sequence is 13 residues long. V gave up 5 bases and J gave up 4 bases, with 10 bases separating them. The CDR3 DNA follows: TGTGCCAGCAGTAAGGGGGTCGCAGATACGCAGTATTTT. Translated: CASSKGVADTQYF. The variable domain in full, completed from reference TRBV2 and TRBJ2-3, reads EPEVTQTPSHQVTQMGQEVILRCVPISNHLYFYWYRQILGQKVEFLVSFYNNEISEKSEIFDDQFSVERPDGSNFTLKIRSTKLEDSAMYFCASSKGVADTQYFGPGTRLTVL.

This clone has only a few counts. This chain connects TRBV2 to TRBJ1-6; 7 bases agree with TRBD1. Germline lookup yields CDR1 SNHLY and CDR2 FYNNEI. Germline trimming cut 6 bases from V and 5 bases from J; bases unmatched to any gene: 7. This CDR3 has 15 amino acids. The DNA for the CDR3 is TGTGCCAGCAGACAACAGGGGATAAATAATTCACCCCTCCACTTT. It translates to CASRQQGINNSPLHF.

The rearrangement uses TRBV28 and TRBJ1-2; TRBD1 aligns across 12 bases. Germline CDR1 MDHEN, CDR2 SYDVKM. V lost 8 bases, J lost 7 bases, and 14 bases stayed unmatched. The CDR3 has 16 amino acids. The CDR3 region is CASADAGTGGRGGYTF. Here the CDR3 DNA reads TGTGCCAGCGCTGACGCCGGGACAGGGGGCCGCGGTGGCTACACCTTC.

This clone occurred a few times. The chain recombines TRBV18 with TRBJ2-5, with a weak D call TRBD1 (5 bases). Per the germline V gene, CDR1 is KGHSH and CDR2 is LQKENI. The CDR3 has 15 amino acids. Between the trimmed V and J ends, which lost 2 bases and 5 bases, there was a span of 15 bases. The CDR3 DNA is TGTGCCAGCTCACCATATCAGGGTTCGGAGGAGACCCAGTACTTC. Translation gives CASSPYQGSEETQYF.

CDR3 loop: CASISGPNTQYF. CDR3 coding DNA: TGTGCCAGCATATCAGGGCCGAATACGCAGTATTTT. V usage is TRBV2 and J usage is TRBJ2-3; tentatively, D is TRBD1 (5 bases). CDR1 SNHLY and CDR2 FYNNEI come from the germline V gene. Trimming cost V 7 bases and J 7 bases, with 12 bases left between them. The CDR3 length is 12 residues.

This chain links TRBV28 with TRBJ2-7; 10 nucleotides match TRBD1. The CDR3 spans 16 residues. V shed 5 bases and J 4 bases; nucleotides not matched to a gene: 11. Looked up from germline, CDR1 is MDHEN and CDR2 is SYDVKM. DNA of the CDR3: TGTGCCAGCAGTCCATACACCGGGACAGGGGTGTACGAGCAGTACTTC. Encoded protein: CASSPYTGTGVYEQYF.